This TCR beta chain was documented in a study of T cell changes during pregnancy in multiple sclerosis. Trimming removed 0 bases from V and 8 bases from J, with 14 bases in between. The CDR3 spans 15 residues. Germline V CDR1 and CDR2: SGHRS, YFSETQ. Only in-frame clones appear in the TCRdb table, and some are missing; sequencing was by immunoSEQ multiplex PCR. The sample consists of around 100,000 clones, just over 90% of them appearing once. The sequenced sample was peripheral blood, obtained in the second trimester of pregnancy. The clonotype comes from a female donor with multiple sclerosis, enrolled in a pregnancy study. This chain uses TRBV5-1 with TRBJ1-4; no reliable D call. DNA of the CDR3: TGCGCCAGCAGCTTGGGACGGCTGCGGGAGGAAAAACTGTTTTTT. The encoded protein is CASSLGRLREEKLFF.